This T cell receptor (beta chain) was recovered during a study of T-cell reconstitution after alpha-beta-depleted transplantation in children. This clonotype was recorded a few times. For TCRbeta, the library was prepared with unique molecular identifiers. A single record per CDR3 protein comes from TCRdb applying MiXCR to the PCR reads. The sample includes roughly 300,000 distinct CDR3 sequences, 9.5% to 10% of them seen just once. Trimming shortened V by 0 bases and J by 7 bases, and 22 bases separated the two germline ends. The length of the CDR3 is 17 residues. The germline CDR1 and CDR2 sequences are SGHRS and YFSETQ.

This TCR derives from a human donor who donated a stem cell graft to a child with SCID. Source: PBMCs from the stem cell graft donor, taken from the stem cell graft. The gene calls are TRBV5-1 and TRBJ1-2, with D perhaps matching TRBD1 (6 bases). CDR3 bases: TGCGCCAGCAGCTTGGCCGTCGGGGGCGAGCTAACTATTGGCTACACCTTC. This encodes CASSLAVGGELTIGYTF.